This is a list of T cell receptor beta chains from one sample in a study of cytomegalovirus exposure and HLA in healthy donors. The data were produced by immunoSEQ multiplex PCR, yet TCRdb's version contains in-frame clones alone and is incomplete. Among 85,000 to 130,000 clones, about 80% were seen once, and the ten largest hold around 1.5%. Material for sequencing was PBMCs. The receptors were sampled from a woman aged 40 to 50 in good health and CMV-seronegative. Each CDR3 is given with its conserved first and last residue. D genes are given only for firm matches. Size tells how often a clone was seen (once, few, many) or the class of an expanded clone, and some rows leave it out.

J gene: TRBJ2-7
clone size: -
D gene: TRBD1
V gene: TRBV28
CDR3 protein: CASSSTGSLHEQYF
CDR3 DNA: TGTGCCAGCAGTTCGACAGGGAGTTTACACGAGCAGTACTTC

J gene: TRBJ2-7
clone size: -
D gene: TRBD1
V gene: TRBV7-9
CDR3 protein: CASSSTDRGFYEQYF
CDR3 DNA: TGTGCCAGCAGCTCAACGGACAGGGGGTTTTACGAGCAGTACTTC

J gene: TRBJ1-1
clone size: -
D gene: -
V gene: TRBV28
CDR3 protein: CASSLYQAPNTEAFF
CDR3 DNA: TGTGCCAGCAGTTTATACCAGGCCCCGAACACTGAAGCTTTCTTT

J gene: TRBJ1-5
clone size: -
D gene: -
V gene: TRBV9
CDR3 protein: CASSPRPGEPQHF
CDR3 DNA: TGTGCCAGCAGCCCCCGGCCAGGGGAGCCCCAGCATTTT

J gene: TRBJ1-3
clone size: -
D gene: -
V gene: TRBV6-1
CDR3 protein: CASKQLSGNTIYF
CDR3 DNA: TGTGCCAGCAAACAGCTCTCTGGAAACACCATATATTTT

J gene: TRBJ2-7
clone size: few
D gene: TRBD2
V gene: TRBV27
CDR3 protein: CASSPPGLAHYEQYF
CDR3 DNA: TGTGCCAGCAGCCCCCCGGGACTAGCCCACTACGAGCAGTACTTC

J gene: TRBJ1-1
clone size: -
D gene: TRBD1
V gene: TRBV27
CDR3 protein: CASAVGGVGTEAFF
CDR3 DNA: TGTGCCAGTGCTGTAGGGGGCGTAGGCACTGAAGCTTTCTTT

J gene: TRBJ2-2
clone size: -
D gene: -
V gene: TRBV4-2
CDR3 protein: CASSQDRGLDTGELFF
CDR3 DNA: TGTGCCAGCAGCCAAGATAGAGGACTCGACACCGGGGAGCTGTTTTTT

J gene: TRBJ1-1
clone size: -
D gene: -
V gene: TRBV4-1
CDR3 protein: CASSQAPGNTEAFF
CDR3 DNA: TGCGCCAGCAGCCAAGCCCCAGGTAACACTGAAGCTTTCTTT

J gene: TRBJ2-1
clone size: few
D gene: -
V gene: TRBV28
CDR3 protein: CASMAVIKNEQFF
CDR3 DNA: TGTGCCAGCATGGCGGTAATAAAGAATGAGCAGTTCTTC

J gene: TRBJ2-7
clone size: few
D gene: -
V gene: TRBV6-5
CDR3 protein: CASSPDRAGEQYF
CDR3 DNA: TGTGCCAGCAGTCCTGACAGGGCGGGGGAGCAGTACTTC